Given below is one T cell receptor beta chain in context. Its antigen is unidentified. Alongside a J-beta primer mix, a sample-barcoded 5' primer served in a second PCR lasting roughly 6 to 11 cycles. A template-switch adaptor containing 12 random nucleotides labeled each cDNA molecule. TCRdb independently ran MiXCR on the 5' RACE reads; one entry per CDR3 protein. Here the sample spans some 760,000 distinct CDR3 sequences, approximately 25% being singletons. Germline CDR1 reads SGHAT; CDR2 reads FQNNGV. J lost 8 bases, V lost 6 bases, and 4 bases had no gene match. The CDR3 is made up of 12 amino acids. The data stem from a study of blood T cells in healthy people across ages. Study-wide findings and caveats: Compared with aged donors, long-lived donors showed fewer expanded clones, suggesting selection.

These records were also assigned to another study, of T cells of mothers and their children.

This chain uses TRBV11-2 with TRBJ1-1, with 9 positions matching TRBD1. The sequencing input was blood. The receptor was derived from a boy between 10 and 17 years old in good health. CDR3 sequence (DNA): TGTGCCAGCAGGAAAACAGGGGGCGAAGCTTTCTTT. This gives the protein CASRKTGGEAFF.